This is a list of T cell receptor beta chains from one sample in a study of shared clonotypes between healthy human individuals. Sequencing was performed with immunoSEQ multiplex PCR; in TCRdb, only in-frame clones are kept and a portion is missing. The sample records roughly 810,000 clones, 95% to 97% being singletons. The sample comprised naive CD8+ T cells sorted from blood. All receptors derive from a man aged 25 to 40 in good health. CDR3s include the opening cysteine and the closing phenylalanine or tryptophan. A D gene is named only where the DNA matches it firmly. Expanded clones are given a class, and other clones once, few, many or no size at all.

abundance,d_gene,v_gene,len,j_gene,CDR3aa,CDR3nt
NA,NA,TRBV27,11,TRBJ2-1,CASRGDIVLFF,TGTGCCAGCAGGGGGGACATTGTTCTGTTCTTC
NA,NA,TRBV11-2,12,TRBJ2-7,CASSLADIEQYF,TGTGCCAGCAGCTTAGCAGACATAGAGCAGTACTTC
NA,NA,TRBV27,11,TRBJ2-1,CASSLVGEQFF,TGTGCCAGCAGCCTCGTGGGTGAGCAGTTCTTC
NA,TRBD1,TRBV7-2,16,TRBJ2-7,CASSLISRTGHYEQYF,TGTGCCAGCAGCCTCATCTCTCGGACAGGGCACTACGAGCAGTACTTC
NA,NA,TRBV19,13,TRBJ2-1,CASSPPPGDEQFF,TGTGCCAGTTCCCCGCCCCCCGGCGATGAGCAGTTCTTC
NA,TRBD2,TRBV4-3,17,TRBJ2-7,CASSRRLAGGNSYEQYF,TGCGCCAGCAGCCGCCGACTAGCGGGAGGTAACTCCTACGAGCAGTACTTC
NA,TRBD1,TRBV5-8,18,TRBJ1-4,CASSRTGARTELNEKLFF,TGTGCCAGCAGCAGGACAGGGGCGCGGACTGAACTTAATGAAAAACTGTTTTTT
NA,NA,TRBV6-5,14,TRBJ2-2,CASTVGPNTGELFF,TGTGCCAGCACAGTGGGACCGAACACCGGGGAGCTGTTTTTT
NA,NA,TRBV5-1,12,TRBJ2-2,CASSIYTGELFF,TGCGCCAGCAGCATTTACACCGGGGAGCTGTTTTTT
NA,NA,TRBV5-4,16,TRBJ2-2,CASRWGQGGNTGELFF,TGTGCCAGCAGATGGGGGCAGGGAGGCAACACCGGGGAGCTGTTTTTT
NA,TRBD2,TRBV5-4,12,TRBJ2-5,CASSTGLAVSDF,TGTGCCAGCAGCACGGGACTAGCGGTCTCAGACTTC
NA,TRBD1,TRBV5-1,15,TRBJ1-2,CASSFTGQTNYGYTF,TGCGCCAGCAGCTTTACGGGACAGACTAACTATGGCTACACCTTC
NA,NA,TRBV25-1,14,TRBJ2-7,CASSWTGRPGEQYF,TGTGCCAGCAGCTGGACCGGACGGCCCGGGGAGCAGTACTTC
NA,NA,TRBV5-1,16,TRBJ2-1,CASSGESGDSYNEQFF,TGCGCCAGCAGCGGCGAATCAGGGGATTCCTACAATGAGCAGTTCTTC
NA,NA,TRBV6-5,13,TRBJ2-3,CASSVTGADTQYF,TGTGCCAGCAGCGTAACAGGAGCAGATACGCAGTATTTT
NA,TRBD1,TRBV27,14,TRBJ2-7,CASSPYTGDYEQYF,TGTGCCAGCAGTCCTTACACAGGGGACTACGAGCAGTACTTC
once,NA,TRBV4-3,15,TRBJ2-7,CASSQEGTRAYEQYF,TGCGCCAGCAGCCAAGAAGGGACAAGGGCCTACGAGCAGTACTTC
NA,NA,TRBV15,15,TRBJ2-3,CATSIFGESTDTQYF,TGTGCCACCAGCATCTTCGGGGAGAGCACAGATACGCAGTATTTT
once,NA,TRBV7-9,12,TRBJ2-7,CASSLTGSEQYF,TGTGCCAGCAGCTTGACAGGTAGCGAGCAGTACTTC
once,NA,TRBV4-2,19,TRBJ2-2,CASSQVLNGLGANTGELFF,TGTGCCAGCAGCCAAGTTCTTAACGGGTTAGGGGCGAACACCGGGGAGCTGTTTTTT
NA,NA,TRBV10-3,17,TRBJ2-1,CAISEIGGESSYNEQFF,TGTGCCATCAGTGAAATTGGGGGAGAGAGCTCCTACAATGAGCAGTTCTTC
NA,TRBD1,TRBV28,14,TRBJ1-5,CASSSTGYNQPQHF,TGTGCCAGCAGTTCGACAGGGTACAATCAGCCCCAGCATTTT
NA,TRBD2,TRBV30,14,TRBJ2-3,CANISRGGADTQYF,TGTGCCAACATCTCGCGGGGGGGAGCAGATACGCAGTATTTT
NA,NA,TRBV6-5,13,TRBJ2-7,CASSYFGGYEQYF,TGTGCCAGCAGTTACTTTGGCGGCTACGAGCAGTACTTC
NA,NA,TRBV25-1,15,TRBJ1-2,CASSGQAREGYGYTF,TGTGCCAGCAGTGGACAGGCGCGTGAGGGTTACGGCTACACCTTC
NA,TRBD1,TRBV28,16,TRBJ2-1,CASSFRDRGSYNEQFF,TGTGCCAGCAGTTTCCGGGACAGGGGCTCCTACAATGAGCAGTTCTTC
NA,TRBD2,TRBV7-3,15,TRBJ2-1,CASSLNSGRLNEQFF,TGTGCCAGCAGCCTAAATAGCGGGAGGCTCAATGAGCAGTTCTTC
NA,NA,TRBV9,16,TRBJ2-3,CASSVMWKASTDTQYF,TGTGCCAGCAGCGTAATGTGGAAAGCTAGCACAGATACGCAGTATTTT
once,TRBD1,TRBV2,19,TRBJ1-5,CASSDSGTVLPYSNQPQHF,TGTGCCAGCAGTGATTCCGGGACAGTGCTTCCTTATAGCAATCAGCCCCAGCATTTT
once,NA,TRBV29-1,14,TRBJ2-7,CSVEGQNDSYEQYF,TGCAGCGTTGAGGGGCAGAACGATTCCTACGAGCAGTACTTC
NA,TRBD2,TRBV10-3,16,TRBJ2-3,CAILGTSGASTDTQYF,TGTGCCATCCTTGGGACTAGCGGGGCTAGCACAGATACGCAGTATTTT
once,TRBD2,TRBV4-1,16,TRBJ2-5,CASSQGLVAGVETQYF,TGCGCCAGCAGCCAAGGTCTGGTAGCGGGAGTCGAGACCCAGTACTTC
NA,TRBD2,TRBV7-9,18,TRBJ2-7,CASSSPGGLAESPYEQYF,TGTGCCAGCAGCTCCCCGGGGGGACTAGCGGAATCCCCGTACGAGCAGTACTTC
NA,NA,TRBV5-1,15,TRBJ2-2,CASSLGGPGTGELFF,TGCGCCAGCAGCTTGGGGGGACCTGGGACCGGGGAGCTGTTTTTT
NA,NA,TRBV5-4,12,TRBJ2-1,CASSREYNEQFF,TGTGCCAGCAGTAGGGAATACAATGAGCAGTTCTTC